Below are 19 T cell receptor beta chains sequenced from a single sample in a study of T cell changes during pregnancy in multiple sclerosis. The protocol was immunoSEQ multiplex PCR, while the TCRdb copy is restricted to in-frame clones and leaves out a portion. The sample shows about 75,000 clones, 94% of them seen only once. The sample in question was CD4+ T cells from peripheral blood mononuclear cells, obtained after pregnancy. All receptors derive from a female donor with multiple sclerosis, enrolled in a pregnancy study.

The V call is TRBV2, the J call TRBJ2-3; maybe TRBD1 (5 bases). The V end lost 7 bases, the J end lost 10 bases, and 12 bases lay between the germline ends. Germline loops: CDR1 SNHLY, CDR2 FYNNEI. This CDR3 comprises 11 residues. CDR3 nucleotide sequence: TGTGCCAGCACGGGCCAGGGTTCGCAGTATTTT. Residues: CASTGQGSQYF.

This rearrangement joins TRBV30 to TRBJ2-3; 10 bases are a match to TRBD2. There are 15 residues in the CDR3. Germline values: CDR1 GTSNPN, CDR2 SVGIG (reference sequence). Unmatched junction bases numbered 6, after V lost 0 bases and J lost 6 bases. Written as DNA, the CDR3 is TGTGCCTGGAGTGTACGAGCGGGAGGGCCCGATACGCAGTATTTT. This encodes CAWSVRAGGPDTQYF.

The chain uses TRBV15 and TRBJ2-1; D might be TRBD2 (5 bases). V was cut by 3 bases and J by 1 base, with 13 bases left in between. The CDR3 runs to 16 residues. CDR1 LNHNV and CDR2 YYDKDF come from the germline V gene (reference sequence). CDR3 nucleotide sequence: TGTGCCACCAGCAGTATGGGGAGAGTTTCCTACAATGAGCAGTTCTTC. Translated: CATSSMGRVSYNEQFF.

The CDR3: CASSLASTETQYF. For the CDR3, the DNA is TGTGCCAGCAGTCTAGCTTCCACAGAGACCCAGTACTTC. V is TRBV28 and J is TRBJ2-5, with D possibly TRBD2 on 5 matching bases. V lost 5 bases, J lost 4 bases, and 11 bases lay in between. Looked up from germline, CDR1 is MDHEN and CDR2 is SYDVKM. The CDR3 sequence is 13 residues long.

CDR3 in DNA: TGTGCCAGCCACAGGGGGTCCCACGAGCAGTACTTC. Its protein product is CASHRGSHEQYF. This rearrangement joins TRBV2 to TRBJ2-7, with 8 nucleotides matching TRBD1. Germline lookup yields CDR1 SNHLY and CDR2 FYNNEI. The CDR3 length is 12 residues. The J segment lost 5 bases and the V segment lost 8 bases, leaving 5 bases of the junction unmatched.

CDR3 DNA sequence: TGTGCCAGCTCTCTAACATGGGGCAGGGACAACCAGCCCCAGCATTTT. Its protein product is CASSLTWGRDNQPQHF. The chain employs TRBV18 and TRBJ1-5, with D maybe TRBD1 (6 bases). There are 16 residues in the CDR3. Trimming shortened V by 6 bases and J by 7 bases, and 22 bases separated the two germline ends. Germline V gene lookup returns CDR1 KGHSH and CDR2 LQKENI.

The J gene is TRBJ2-7, the V gene TRBV19, with D perhaps TRBD1 (6 bases). This CDR3 comprises 16 residues. Looked up from germline, CDR1 is LNHDA and CDR2 is SQIVND (reference sequence). The germline V and J ends were trimmed by 3 bases and 1 base, with 16 bases remaining between them. In DNA form, the CDR3 reads TGTGCCAGTAGTATTATTGCCGGGACATCGTCCTACGAGCAGTACTTC. Residues: CASSIIAGTSSYEQYF.

V usage is TRBV4-3 and J usage is TRBJ2-2, with a possible D match to TRBD1 (6 bases). CDR1 LGHNA and CDR2 YSLEER come from the germline V gene. Trimming removed 4 bases from V and 1 base from J, with 10 bases in between. This CDR3 has 15 amino acids. The DNA of the CDR3 is TGCGCCAGCAGCCTACTGACAGGGAACACCGGGGAGCTGTTTTTT. This sequence encodes CASSLLTGNTGELFF.

The V call is TRBV9, the J call TRBJ2-5; D is perhaps TRBD1 (6 bases). V was shortened by 1 base and J by 2 bases, with 6 bases between the two germline ends. The CDR3 has 13 amino acids. The germline CDR1 and CDR2 sequences are SGDLS and YYNGEE. The CDR3, as DNA: TGTGCCAGCAGCGTACAGGGGCAAGAGACCCAGTACTTC. It encodes CASSVQGQETQYF. Filled out from reference TRBV9 and TRBJ2-5, the complete variable domain reads DSGVTQTPKHLITATGQRVTLRCSPRSGDLSVYWYQQSLDQGLQFLIQYYNGEERAKGNILERFSAQQFPDLHSELNLSSLELGDSALYFCASSVQGQETQYFGPGTRLLVL.

The gene calls are TRBV18 and TRBJ2-1; 8 nucleotides line up with TRBD2. Germline trimming cut 3 bases from V and 7 bases from J; bases unmatched to any gene: 8. Germline loops: CDR1 KGHSH, CDR2 LQKENI. This CDR3 region has 15 residues. The CDR3 nucleotides are TGTGCCAGCTCACCGGTAGCGGGAAGCGGTAATGAGCAGTTCTTC. It is translated as CASSPVAGSGNEQFF.

The chain carries TRBV19 and TRBJ2-1; 10 bases map to TRBD1. With V trimmed by 3 bases and J by 2 bases, 10 bases remained unmatched. CDR3 length: 18 amino acids. The germline V gene encodes CDR1 LNHDA and CDR2 SQIVND (reference sequence). The CDR3 here is CASSMGGRTGGTYNEQFF. DNA for the CDR3: TGTGCCAGTAGTATGGGGGGGAGGACAGGGGGAACCTACAATGAGCAGTTCTTC.

V gene TRBV28 combines with J gene TRBJ1-5, with 10 bases lining up with TRBD1. The germline gives CDR1 MDHEN, CDR2 SYDVKM. The CDR3 spans 15 residues. V lost 5 bases and J lost 7; bases outside the gene matches: 8. Written as DNA, the CDR3 is TGTGCCAGCAGTAACCCCGGGACAGGGGAGCAGCCCCAGCATTTT. It yields the protein CASSNPGTGEQPQHF.

This chain's CDR3 is CASSLDIQETQYF. The CDR3 coding sequence is TGTGCCAGCAGCTTAGATATCCAAGAGACCCAGTACTTC. The chain employs TRBV7-2 and TRBJ2-5; D is unresolved. This CDR3 spans 13 amino acids. V dropped 1 base and J dropped 1 base, with 4 bases sitting between them. The germline gives CDR1 SGHTA, CDR2 FQGNSA. Full variable domain (remainder filled in from reference TRBV7-2 and TRBJ2-5): GAGVSQSPSNKVTEKGKDVELRCDPISGHTALYWYRQSLGQGLEFLIYFQGNSAPDKSGLPSDRFSAERTGGSVSTLTIQRTQQEDSAVYLCASSLDIQETQYFGPGTRLLVL.

The chain has TRBV29-1 and TRBJ2-2; 7 bases fit TRBD1. The CDR3 has 14 amino acids. Per the germline V gene, CDR1 is SQVTM and CDR2 is ANQGSEA. The J segment lost 4 bases and the V segment lost 7 bases, leaving 9 bases of the junction unmatched. In nucleotides, the CDR3 is TGCAGCGCTTGCTCGGGGACAGTCACCGGGGAGCTGTTTTTT. Translation: CSACSGTVTGELFF.

This rearrangement joins TRBV7-6 to TRBJ2-4; 7 positions agree with TRBD1. The length of the CDR3 is 13 residues. CDR1 is SGHVS and CDR2 is FNYEAQ in the germline V gene. Trimming cost V 5 bases and J 6 bases; bases outside gene matches: 4. The CDR3, as DNA: TGTGCCAGCAGCACCAGGGACAGAAACATTCAGTACTTC. It codes for CASSTRDRNIQYF.

This rearrangement joins TRBV27 to TRBJ1-1, with 9 nucleotides matching TRBD1. Germline trimming cut 8 bases from V and 4 bases from J; bases unmatched to any gene: 11. Looked up from germline, CDR1 is MNHEY and CDR2 is SMNVEV (reference sequence). The CDR3 contains 15 residues. The CDR3 reads CASREDRGLGTEAFF. The CDR3 DNA sequence: TGTGCCAGCCGTGAGGACAGGGGTTTGGGCACTGAAGCTTTCTTT.

This clone was seen more than once but under ten times. The chain uses TRBV28 and TRBJ1-1, with D maybe TRBD1 (5 bases). The CDR3 spans 11 residues. The V end lost 5 bases, the J end lost 6 bases, and 7 bases lay between the germline ends. Germline V gene sequence: CDR1 MDHEN, CDR2 SYDVKM. The CDR3 nucleotides read TGTGCCAGCAGTAGGACATCTGAAGCTTTCTTT. Protein: CASSRTSEAFF.

The V and J genes are TRBV6-1 and TRBJ2-7; 8 bases align to TRBD1. V shed 2 bases and J 6 bases; nucleotides not matched to a gene: 3. This CDR3 is 13 amino acids long. Germline CDR1 reads MNHNS; CDR2 reads SASEGT. The CDR3 DNA is TGTGCCAGCAGTGAACAGGGGGCTGGCGAGCAGTACTTC. It specifies CASSEQGAGEQYF.

The chain links TRBV5-1 to TRBJ2-1; D may be TRBD2 (6 bases). CDR3 size: 11 residues. V lost 7 bases, J lost 5 bases, and 7 bases lay in between. CDR1 and CDR2 from the germline V gene are SGHRS and YFSETQ. The CDR3 sequence is CASGGNNEQFF. For the CDR3, the DNA is TGCGCCAGCGGGGGGAACAATGAGCAGTTCTTC.